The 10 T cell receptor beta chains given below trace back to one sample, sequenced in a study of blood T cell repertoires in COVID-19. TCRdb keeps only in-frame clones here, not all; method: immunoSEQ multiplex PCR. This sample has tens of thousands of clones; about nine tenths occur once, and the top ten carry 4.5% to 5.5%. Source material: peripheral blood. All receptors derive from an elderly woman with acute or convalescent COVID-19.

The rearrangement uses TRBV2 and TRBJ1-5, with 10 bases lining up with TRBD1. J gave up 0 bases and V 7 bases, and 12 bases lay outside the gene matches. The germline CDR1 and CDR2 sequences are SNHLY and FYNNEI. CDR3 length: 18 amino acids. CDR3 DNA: TGTGCCAGCACCTATCTACGGACAGGGGGATATAGCAATCAGCCCCAGCATTTT. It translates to CASTYLRTGGYSNQPQHF. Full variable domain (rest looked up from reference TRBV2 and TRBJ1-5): EPEVTQTPSHQVTQMGQEVILRCVPISNHLYFYWYRQILGQKVEFLVSFYNNEISEKSEIFDDQFSVERPDGSNFTLKIRSTKLEDSAMYFCASTYLRTGGYSNQPQHFGDGTRLSIL.

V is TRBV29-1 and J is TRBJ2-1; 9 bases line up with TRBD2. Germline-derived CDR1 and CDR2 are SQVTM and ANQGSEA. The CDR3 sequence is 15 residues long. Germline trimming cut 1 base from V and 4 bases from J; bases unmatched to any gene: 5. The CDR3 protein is CSVEGRLAGYNEQFF. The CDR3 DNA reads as TGCAGCGTTGAAGGGAGGCTAGCGGGATACAATGAGCAGTTCTTC.

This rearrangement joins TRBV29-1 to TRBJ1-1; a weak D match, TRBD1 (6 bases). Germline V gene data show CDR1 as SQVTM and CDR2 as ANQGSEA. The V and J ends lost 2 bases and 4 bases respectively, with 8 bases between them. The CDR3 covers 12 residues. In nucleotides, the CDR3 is TGCAGCGTTGAACGAGGGGGCACTGAAGCTTTCTTT. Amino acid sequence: CSVERGGTEAFF.

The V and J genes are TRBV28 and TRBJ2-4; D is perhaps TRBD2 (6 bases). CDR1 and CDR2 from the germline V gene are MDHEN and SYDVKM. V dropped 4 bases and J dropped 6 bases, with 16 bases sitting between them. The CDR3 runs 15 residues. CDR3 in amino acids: CASSSPGTALNIQYF. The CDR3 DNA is TGTGCCAGCAGTTCCCCTGGGACTGCCCTAAACATTCAGTACTTC.

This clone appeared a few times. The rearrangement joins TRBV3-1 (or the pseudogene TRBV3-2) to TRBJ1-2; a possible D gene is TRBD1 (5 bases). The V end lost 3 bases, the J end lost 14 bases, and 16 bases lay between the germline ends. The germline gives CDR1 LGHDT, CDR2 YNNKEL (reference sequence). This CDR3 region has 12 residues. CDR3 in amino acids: CASSQGLIGETF. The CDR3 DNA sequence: TGTGCCAGCAGCCAGGGCCTAATAGGGGAAACCTTC.

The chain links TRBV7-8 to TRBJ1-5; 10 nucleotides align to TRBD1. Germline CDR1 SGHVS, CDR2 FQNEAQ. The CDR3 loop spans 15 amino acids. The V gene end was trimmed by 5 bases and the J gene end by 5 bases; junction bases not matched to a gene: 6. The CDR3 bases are TGTGCCAGCAGCCTGGGACAGGGGCCGGATCAGCCCCAGCATTTT. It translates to CASSLGQGPDQPQHF.

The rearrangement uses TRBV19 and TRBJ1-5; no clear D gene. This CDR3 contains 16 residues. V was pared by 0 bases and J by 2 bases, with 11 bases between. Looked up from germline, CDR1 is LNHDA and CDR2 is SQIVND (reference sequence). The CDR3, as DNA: TGTGCCAGTAGTATAGATCGCGGGATAGGCAATCAGCCCCAGCATTTT. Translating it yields CASSIDRGIGNQPQHF.

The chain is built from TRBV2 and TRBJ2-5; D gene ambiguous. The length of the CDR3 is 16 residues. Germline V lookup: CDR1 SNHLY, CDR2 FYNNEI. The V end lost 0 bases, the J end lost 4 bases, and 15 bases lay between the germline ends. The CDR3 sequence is CASSEASLGIGETQYF. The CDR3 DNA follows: TGTGCCAGCAGTGAAGCAAGTCTAGGTATCGGAGAGACCCAGTACTTC. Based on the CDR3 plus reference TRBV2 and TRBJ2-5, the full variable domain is EPEVTQTPSHQVTQMGQEVILRCVPISNHLYFYWYRQILGQKVEFLVSFYNNEISEKSEIFDDQFSVERPDGSNFTLKIRSTKLEDSAMYFCASSEASLGIGETQYFGPGTRLLVL.

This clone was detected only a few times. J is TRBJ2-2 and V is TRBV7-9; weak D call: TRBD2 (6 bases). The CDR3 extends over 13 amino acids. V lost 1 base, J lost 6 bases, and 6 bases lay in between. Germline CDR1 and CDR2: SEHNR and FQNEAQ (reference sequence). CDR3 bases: TGTGCCAGCAGCTTAGTAGCGGCCGGGGAGCTGTTTTTT. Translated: CASSLVAAGELFF.

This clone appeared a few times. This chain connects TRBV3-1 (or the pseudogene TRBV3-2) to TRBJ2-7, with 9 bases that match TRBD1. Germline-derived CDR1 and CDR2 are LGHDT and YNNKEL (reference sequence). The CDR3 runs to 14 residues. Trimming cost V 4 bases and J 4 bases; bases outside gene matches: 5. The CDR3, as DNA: TGTGCCAGCAGCCCCCGGGACAGGGAGTACGAGCAGTACTTC. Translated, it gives CASSPRDREYEQYF.